The 32 T cell receptor beta chains listed next were all sequenced from one sample in a study of cytomegalovirus exposure and HLA in healthy donors listed by TCRdb under 2017. Preparation of the library involved the immunoSEQ multiplex PCR assay. TCRdb obtained this table from immuneACCESS and retained in-frame rearrangements with V and J assigned. These tables miss some clones; where compared with another copy, unresolved V genes account for less than half of the shortfall, and the remainder is unexplained. For this sample there are 150,000 to 200,000 clones; roughly 81% appear just once. Around 1.2% of the sample is taken by the ten largest. Sequencing input: PBMCs. Receptors originate from a woman in her 30s in good health and CMV-seronegative.

The chain links TRBV6-5 to TRBJ1-4; 7 bases align to TRBD1. Germline CDR1 and CDR2: MNHEY and SVGAGI. CDR3 length: 14 amino acids. J lost 6 bases, V lost 7 bases, and 8 bases had no gene match. CDR3 DNA: TGTGCCAGCAAACCACAGGGGCGTGATGAAAAACTGTTTTTT. It translates to CASKPQGRDEKLFF.

The J gene is TRBJ2-7, the V gene TRBV29-1; 11 bases fit TRBD2. CDR3 length: 13 residues. Germline V gene sequence: CDR1 SQVTM, CDR2 ANQGSEA. V lost 7 bases to trimming and J lost 3 bases; unmatched junction nucleotides: 5. In DNA, the CDR3 is TGCAGCGCCGTCACTAGCGGGAGCTACGAGCAGTACTTC. It yields the protein CSAVTSGSYEQYF.

The chain joins TRBV5-1 to TRBJ1-3; D not certain. Trimming shortened V by 3 bases and J by 0 bases, and 16 bases separated the two germline ends. In germline, CDR1 is SGHRS, CDR2 YFSETQ. The CDR3 length is 17 residues. CDR3 protein: CASSSRPERFSGNTIYF. The CDR3 bases are TGCGCCAGCAGCTCCCGACCGGAGCGATTCTCTGGAAACACCATATATTTT.

The chain uses TRBV28 and TRBJ1-6; D remains unclear. Germline V gives CDR1 MDHEN, CDR2 SYDVKM. The V and J ends lost 8 bases and 0 bases respectively, with 2 bases between them. The CDR3 totals 12 residues. DNA of the CDR3: TGTGCCAGCCTCTCCTATAATTCACCCCTCCACTTT. It specifies CASLSYNSPLHF. Variable domain in full (rest from reference TRBV28 and TRBJ1-6): DVKVTQSSRYLVKRTGEKVFLECVQDMDHENMFWYRQDPGLGLRLIYFSYDVKMKEKGDIPEGYSVSREKKERFSLILESASTNQTSMYLCASLSYNSPLHFGNGTRLTVT.

This clone was seen a few times. The chain combines TRBV19 with TRBJ1-2; TRBD1 agrees at 9 bases. The ends lost 6 bases at V and 2 bases at J; junction bases unmatched: 7. The CDR3 spans 15 residues. Germline CDR1 reads LNHDA; CDR2 reads SQIVND (reference sequence). The CDR3 DNA reads TGTGCCAGTAGACATCCCGGGACAGGGAACTATGGCTACACCTTC. Protein: CASRHPGTGNYGYTF.

CDR3 amino acids: CASSPRGVGRANQQFF. The DNA of the CDR3 is TGTGCCAGCAGCCCCCGGGGGGTCGGCAGAGCAAATCAGCAGTTCTTC. The chain couples TRBV6-6 to TRBJ2-1, with TRBD2 identical over 7 bases. CDR1 is MNHNY, CDR2 SVGAGI, per germline (reference sequence). After removal of 6 bases from V and 11 bases from J, the junction contained 19 bases not matched to a gene. This CDR3 contains 16 residues.

This chain connects TRBV7-3 to TRBJ2-3, with a possible D match to TRBD2 (5 bases). Trimming pared 2 bases from V and 8 bases from J, leaving 8 bases between. This CDR3 is 12 amino acids long. The germline gives CDR1 SGHTA, CDR2 FQGTGA. This chain's CDR3 is CASSLLAGTQYF. The CDR3 DNA is TGTGCCAGCAGCTTACTGGCGGGTACGCAGTATTTT.

The chain has TRBV28 and TRBJ1-6, with D maybe TRBD1 (6 bases). In germline, CDR1 is MDHEN, CDR2 SYDVKM. V was cut by 7 bases and J by 7 bases, with 17 bases left in between. The CDR3 spans 15 residues. CDR3 coding DNA: TGTGCCAGCACTCTAGGGGGGGGAAACAATTCACCCCTCCACTTT. This codes for CASTLGGGNNSPLHF.

This sequence joins TRBV29-1 and TRBJ1-3, with D uncertain. Germline lookup yields CDR1 SQVTM and CDR2 ANQGSEA. The V and J ends lost 6 bases and 1 base respectively, with 10 bases between them. The CDR3 length is 13 residues. CDR3 region: CSVGLMSGNTIYF. Written as DNA, the CDR3 is TGCAGCGTCGGACTGATGTCTGGAAACACCATATATTTT.

This chain joins TRBV7-6 and TRBJ2-7; D is unresolved. The length of the CDR3 is 12 residues. Trimming stripped 2 bases from V and 7 bases from J, with 9 bases between. The germline V gene has CDR1 SGHVS and CDR2 FNYEAQ. As DNA, the CDR3 is TGTGCCAGCAGCTTATCCGGGTTTGAGCAGTACTTC. It is translated as CASSLSGFEQYF.

The gene calls are TRBV25-1 and TRBJ1-4; 8 bases map to TRBD1. The germline gives CDR1 MGHDK, CDR2 SYGVNS. With V trimmed by 10 bases and J by 10 bases, 11 bases remained unmatched. The CDR3 covers 13 residues. The CDR3 sequence is CATDQGAGGKLFF. The CDR3 DNA sequence: TGTGCCACGGATCAGGGGGCCGGGGGAAAACTGTTTTTT.

In this sample, this clone turned up once. The chain combines TRBV6-1 with TRBJ2-6, with a weak D call TRBD1 (5 bases). CDR3 length: 15 amino acids. The V gene lost 8 bases and the J gene lost 3 bases, with 14 bases spanning the gap. The germline V gene has CDR1 MNHNS and CDR2 SASEGT. The CDR3 is CASLAGWGGANVLTF. CDR3 bases: TGTGCCAGCCTCGCAGGGTGGGGTGGGGCCAACGTCCTGACTTTC.

This chain connects TRBV4-2 to TRBJ2-7, with 14 bases that match TRBD2. Trimming took 4 bases from V and 0 from J; bases not matched to a gene: 5. Germline V gives CDR1 LGHNA, CDR2 YNFKEQ. The CDR3 has 17 amino acids. CDR3 DNA sequence: TGTGCCAGCAGCCGAGGACTAGCGGGGGGTAGCTCCTACGAGCAGTACTTC. Its translation is CASSRGLAGGSSYEQYF.

This chain joins TRBV5-6 and TRBJ1-4; 11 nucleotides line up with TRBD1. V gave up 1 base and J gave up 7 bases; unmatched junction bases: 9. Germline CDR1 and CDR2: SGHDT and YYEEEE. The CDR3 extends over 17 amino acids. CDR3 in amino acids: CASSLSGTGGPFEKLFF. CDR3 sequence (DNA): TGTGCCAGCAGCTTGTCAGGGACAGGGGGGCCTTTTGAAAAACTGTTTTTT.

Only one count was recorded for this clone. The chain joins TRBV4-1 to TRBJ2-2; D call uncertain. Germline V lookup: CDR1 MGHRA, CDR2 YSYEKL. This CDR3 is built from 15 residues. The germline V and J ends were trimmed by 4 bases and 3 bases, with 12 bases remaining between them. CDR3 residues: CASSPLDFYTGELFF. The CDR3, as DNA: TGCGCCAGCAGCCCCCTAGACTTCTACACCGGGGAGCTGTTTTTT.

The chain uses TRBV9 and TRBJ1-2, with a tentative D call TRBD1 (5 bases). This CDR3 has 15 amino acids. Trimming cost V 3 bases and J 1 base, with 13 bases left between them. CDR1 and CDR2 (germline): SGDLS, YYNGEE. This chain's CDR3 is CASSEHWGVNYGYTF. In nucleotides, the CDR3 is TGTGCCAGCAGCGAACACTGGGGGGTTAACTATGGCTACACCTTC.

The V and J genes are TRBV27 and TRBJ1-2, with D possibly matching TRBD1 (6 bases). The CDR3 has 13 residues. V lost 3 bases to trimming and J lost 7 bases, with 12 bases between them. Germline loops: CDR1 MNHEY, CDR2 SMNVEV (reference sequence). CDR3 sequence: CASSFSGGPGYTF. For the CDR3, the DNA is TGTGCCAGCAGTTTTAGCGGGGGGCCTGGCTACACCTTC.

J is TRBJ1-5 and V is TRBV2; D perhaps matches TRBD1 (6 bases). The CDR3 loop spans 14 amino acids. Germline-derived CDR1 and CDR2 are SNHLY and FYNNEI. The V gene lost 8 bases and the J gene lost 9 bases, with 20 bases spanning the gap. The CDR3 region is CASGVDRPRGPQHF. For the CDR3, the DNA is TGTGCCAGCGGGGTTGACAGGCCTCGAGGGCCCCAGCATTTT.

The V and J genes are TRBV14 and TRBJ2-4; D is unresolved. V was shortened by 4 bases and J by 0 bases, with 19 bases between the two germline ends. Germline V CDR1 and CDR2: SGHDN, FVKESK. There are 18 residues in the CDR3. The CDR3 loop reads CASSPSSHIFIAKNIQYF. For the CDR3, the DNA is TGTGCCAGCAGCCCCTCATCCCACATATTCATAGCCAAAAACATTCAGTACTTC.

V gene TRBV5-1 combines with J gene TRBJ2-7; perhaps TRBD2 as D (5 bases). V lost 3 bases, J lost 3 bases, and 10 bases lay in between. Per germline, CDR1 SGHRS and CDR2 YFSETQ. CDR3 size: 13 residues. The CDR3 is CASSSELGYEQYF. In DNA, the CDR3 is TGCGCCAGCAGCTCAGAACTAGGCTACGAGCAGTACTTC. Complete variable domain (other parts from reference TRBV5-1 and TRBJ2-7): KAGVTQTPRYLIKTRGQQVTLSCSPISGHRSVSWYQQTPGQGLQFLFEYFSETQRNKGNFPGRFSGRQFSNSRSEMNVSTLELGDSALYLCASSSELGYEQYFGPGTRLTVT.

The chain combines TRBV7-8 with TRBJ1-1, with D uncertain. The V gene lost 5 bases and the J gene lost 6 bases, with 16 bases spanning the gap. The CDR3 is 14 amino acids. The germline gives CDR1 SGHVS, CDR2 FQNEAQ. CDR3 protein: CASSGPRGYAEAFF. Here the CDR3 DNA reads TGTGCCAGCAGCGGGCCGCGGGGTTACGCTGAAGCTTTCTTT.

This rearrangement joins TRBV5-1 to TRBJ2-3, with 8 nucleotides matching TRBD2. From germline, CDR1 is SGHRS and CDR2 YFSETQ. J gave up 4 bases and V 4 bases, and 11 bases lay outside the gene matches. The CDR3 contains 16 residues. CDR3 nucleotide sequence: TGCGCCAGCAGCCAAACGGGGGGGCCTATGGCAGATACGCAGTATTTT. Its protein is CASSQTGGPMADTQYF.

V usage is TRBV19 and J usage is TRBJ1-5, with TRBD1 matching 11 bases. Germline trimming cut 6 bases from V and 4 bases from J; bases unmatched to any gene: 2. CDR1 is LNHDA, CDR2 SQIVND, per germline (reference sequence). CDR3 length: 14 amino acids. CDR3 protein: CASSGQGANQPQHF. CDR3 DNA: TGTGCCAGTAGCGGACAGGGGGCAAATCAGCCCCAGCATTTT.

The chain recombines TRBV5-1 with TRBJ1-6, with 9 bases that match TRBD1. CDR3 size: 21 residues. Germline CDR1 and CDR2: SGHRS and YFSETQ. The V gene end was trimmed by 4 bases and the J gene end by 8 bases; junction bases not matched to a gene: 25. CDR3 protein: CASSRGPRTGALTNFDSPLHF. The CDR3 nucleotides read TGCGCCAGCAGCCGCGGCCCGCGGACAGGGGCTCTTACTAATTTTGATTCACCCCTCCACTTT.

Points on this clone: At one of its ends the junction is not consistent with the germline gene, which may arise from a read error. This sequence joins TRBV18 and TRBJ2-5; D is unresolved. The germline V gene encodes CDR1 KGHSH and CDR2 LQKENI. CDR3 size: 12 residues. As DNA, the CDR3 is TGTGCCACCTCAAGACTCAGAGAGACCCAGTACTTC. Its protein product is CATSRLRETQYF.

This sequence joins TRBV12-5 and TRBJ2-4; 7 nucleotides agree with TRBD1. Germline CDR1 reads LGHNT; CDR2 reads FRNRAP. The length of the CDR3 is 12 residues. V lost 6 bases to trimming and J lost 8 bases; unmatched junction nucleotides: 4. Written as DNA, the CDR3 is TGTGCTAGTGGGGACAGGAAGGACATTCAGTACTTC. Translating gives CASGDRKDIQYF.

The rearrangement joins TRBV18 to TRBJ1-3; TRBD1 matches 7 bases. V was clipped by 3 bases and J by 2 bases; unmatched bases: 7. Germline V gives CDR1 KGHSH, CDR2 LQKENI. The CDR3 has 16 amino acids. The CDR3 loop reads CASSPSIQGPGNTIYF. CDR3 sequence (DNA): TGTGCCAGCTCACCCTCCATACAGGGGCCTGGAAACACCATATATTTT.

The chain uses TRBV2 and TRBJ2-5; a weak D match, TRBD2 (5 bases). V was cut by 7 bases and J by 2 bases, with 17 bases left in between. The CDR3 is 15 residues long. The V gene's germline CDR1 is SNHLY and CDR2 FYNNEI. CDR3 coding DNA: TGTGCCAGCACCGGACCAAGGAGGCAACAAGAGACCCAGTACTTC. It translates to CASTGPRRQQETQYF.

This clone has just one count. The junction shows a germline mismatch at one end, possibly a read error. This chain links TRBV7-2 with TRBJ2-7; perhaps TRBD1 as D (6 bases). Germline CDR1 and CDR2: SGHTA and FQGNSA. This CDR3 region has 16 residues. In nucleotides, the CDR3 is TGTGCCAGCAGCGCCCTTGACAGGACGCTCTCCTCCGAGCAGTACTTC. Translating gives CASSALDRTLSSEQYF.

The J gene is TRBJ1-2, the V gene TRBV25-1; 10 bases are a match to TRBD1. Germline V CDR1 and CDR2: MGHDK, SYGVNS. Trimming cost V 0 bases and J 7 bases; bases outside gene matches: 8. CDR3 size: 16 residues. The CDR3 loop reads CASSEYGDRGPGGYTF. The CDR3 DNA reads as TGTGCCAGCAGTGAATACGGGGACAGGGGCCCAGGTGGCTACACCTTC.

The chain combines TRBV14 with TRBJ2-1; 16 nucleotides match TRBD2. This CDR3 contains 17 residues. Unmatched junction bases numbered 7, after V lost 4 bases and J lost 7 bases. Germline lookup yields CDR1 SGHDN and CDR2 FVKESK. The chain's CDR3 is CASSPAGLAGGRNEQFF. As DNA, the CDR3 is TGTGCCAGCAGCCCTGCGGGACTAGCGGGAGGGCGGAATGAGCAGTTCTTC.

The J gene is TRBJ2-5, the V gene TRBV5-6; weak D call: TRBD2 (7 bases). V was trimmed by 2 bases and J by 5 bases, leaving 13 bases between them. Germline V gives CDR1 SGHDT, CDR2 YYEEEE. The CDR3 sequence is 14 residues long. The CDR3 sequence is CASSLAGHVETQYF. CDR3 DNA sequence: TGTGCCAGCAGCTTAGCGGGACATGTGGAGACCCAGTACTTC.